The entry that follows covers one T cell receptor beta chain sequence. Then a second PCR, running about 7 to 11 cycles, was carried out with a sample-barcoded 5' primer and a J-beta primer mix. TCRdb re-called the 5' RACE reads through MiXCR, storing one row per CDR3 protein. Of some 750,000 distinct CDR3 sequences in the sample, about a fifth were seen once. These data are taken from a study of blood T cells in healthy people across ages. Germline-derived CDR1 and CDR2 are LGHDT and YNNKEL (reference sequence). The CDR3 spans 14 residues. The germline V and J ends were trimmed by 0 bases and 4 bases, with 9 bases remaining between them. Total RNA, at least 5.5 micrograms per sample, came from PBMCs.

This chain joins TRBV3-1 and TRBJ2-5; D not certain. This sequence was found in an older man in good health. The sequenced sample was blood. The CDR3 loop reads CASSQDSARETQYF. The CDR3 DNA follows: TGTGCCAGCAGCCAAGATTCAGCTCGAGAGACCCAGTACTTC.